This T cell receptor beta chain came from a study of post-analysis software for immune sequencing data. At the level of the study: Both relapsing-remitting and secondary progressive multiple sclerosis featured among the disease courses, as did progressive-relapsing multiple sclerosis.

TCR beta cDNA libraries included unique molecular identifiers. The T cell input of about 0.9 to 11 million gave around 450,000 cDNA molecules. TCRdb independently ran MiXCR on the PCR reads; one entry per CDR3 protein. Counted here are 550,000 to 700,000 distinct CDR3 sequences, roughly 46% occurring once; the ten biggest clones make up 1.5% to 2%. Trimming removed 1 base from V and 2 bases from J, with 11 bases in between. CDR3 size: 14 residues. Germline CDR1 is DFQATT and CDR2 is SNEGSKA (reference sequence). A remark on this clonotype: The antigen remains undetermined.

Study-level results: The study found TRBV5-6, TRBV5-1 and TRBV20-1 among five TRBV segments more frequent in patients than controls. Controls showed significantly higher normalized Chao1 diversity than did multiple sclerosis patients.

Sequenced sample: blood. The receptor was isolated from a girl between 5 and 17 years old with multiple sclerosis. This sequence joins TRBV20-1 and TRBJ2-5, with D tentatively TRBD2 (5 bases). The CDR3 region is CSARGRNLQETQYF. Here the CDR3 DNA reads TGCAGTGCTAGAGGGAGGAATCTACAAGAGACCCAGTACTTC.